The TCR beta chain under discussion was sequenced for a study of blood T cell repertoires in COVID-19 (dated by TCRdb to about 2020). Concerning the study at large: Collaborator samples came from the United States, Italy and Spain and covered acute and convalescent phases of COVID-19. The prospective study material was composed of cDNA or gDNA derived from T cells, B-cell-depleted T cells, or PBMCs. A freely available public database, intended as a resource for researchers studying the immune response to SARS-CoV-2, is where the repertoires were released. Subjects who had been exposed to COVID-19, were actively infected with it, or had recovered from it provided the deeply sampled blood TCRbeta repertoires that made up the dataset. Sample metadata almost always included a de-identified subject ID, COVID-19 status, age in years and sex. The samples were drawn from the first 160 participants of the ongoing ImmuneRACE study and from roughly 1,300 subjects provided by 6 global collaborators. Where available, HLA class I and class II types were taken from metadata supplied by the sample provider and were not determined by assay-based typing. Broad study findings and their caveats: Clinical and demographic metadata were provided uncurated, with the amount varying by source and participant.

Between the V and J ends, shortened by 3 bases and 4 bases respectively, the junction contains 9 bases. The CDR3, cysteine through phenylalanine, is 13 amino acids long. Only CDR3 DNA remains: 39 bases, in frame from the first base. As encoded in the germline V gene (reference sequence), CDR1 is SGHNT while CDR2 is YYREEE. The immunoSEQ Assay, a bias-controlled multiplex PCR, was used to amplify TCRbeta CDR3 regions from genomic DNA. As for the authors' bioinformatics: Within the assay, amplification of reference gene primers was used to estimate how many nucleated cells each sample contained. To quantify the absolute abundance of each unique TCRbeta CDR3 rearrangement, sequence reads were collapsed and filtered. Productive Simpson clonality was computed per sample as the square root of Simpson's diversity index over productive rearrangements. Drawn from immuneACCESS, this table holds only the in-frame rearrangements with V and J called that TCRdb kept. Clones are partly lost; checked studies trace under half to an unresolved V gene and leave the rest unexplained. V and J calls and clone size follow that table, whereas D and trimming were derived from the DNA. This sample is represented by 150,000 to 200,000 clones; roughly 88% of them were singletons. The ten largest clones capture over 5% of the sample.

In the case of this clone: The target of this receptor is not known. No qualities accompany the bases; no much larger clone lies one base away.

Participants in the prospective study were enrolled through a virtual design, were aged about 18 to 100 years, and lived in fewer than 30 United States geographic areas. Cohort assignment in the prospective study relied on participant-reported clinical history from a screening survey and a study questionnaire. Exposed participants had been in contact with someone with a PCR-confirmed or clinician-diagnosed COVID-19 case within 2 weeks of study entry. Each participant in the prospective study had whole blood, serum and a nasopharyngeal or oropharyngeal swab collected by mobile phlebotomists. Additional blood draws and questionnaires over an approximately two-month period could optionally be provided by prospective study participants. Before DNA extraction, blood samples from the prospective study were shipped at room temperature or frozen.

Sequenced sample: PBMCs or T cells enriched from blood (not recorded which). The TCR comes from a man in his sixties or seventies who had been exposed to COVID-19. The chain employs TRBV5-4 and TRBJ2-3; no D gene is confidently identified. The DNA sequence follows: TGTGCCAGCAGCTCCGCGGTTCCAGATACGCAGTATTTT. Its translation reads: CASSSAVPDTQYF.